This T cell receptor beta chain was sequenced during a study of blood T cell repertoires in COVID-19. The wider study: T cells, B-cell-depleted T cells, or PBMCs provided the cDNA or gDNA that served as material.

The V and J ends lost 4 bases and 6 bases, in that order; junction bases with no gene match: 6. Per the germline V gene, CDR1 is SGDLS and CDR2 is YYNGEE. This CDR3 has 13 residues. Libraries were prepared by immunoSEQ multiplex PCR; TCRdb keeps only in-frame clonotypes and omits some of them. The sample lists 300,000 to 350,000 clones; about 93% were seen once. The clonotype was recovered from a young woman who had recovered from COVID-19. The V and J genes are TRBV9 and TRBJ1-2; 7 bases agree with TRBD1. Sequencing used peripheral blood. CDR3 sequence reads: CASSPTGADGYTF. The CDR3 nucleotides read TGTGCCAGCAGCCCCACAGGGGCGGATGGCTACACCTTC.